This T cell receptor (beta chain) was sequenced in a study of blood T cells in healthy people across ages. It was with a sample-barcoded 5' primer and a J-beta primer mix that a second PCR of about 7 to 12 cycles was run. TCRdb re-called the 5' RACE reads with MiXCR, one entry per CDR3 protein. The data contain 1.6 million or so distinct CDR3 sequences, roughly 32% of them seen just once; the ten biggest clones take up approximately 11%. Per germline, CDR1 MNHEY and CDR2 SVGAGI. The V gene lost 8 bases and the J gene lost 8 bases, with 18 bases spanning the gap. CDR3 length: 14 residues. This receptor was obtained from a young woman in good health. Sequencing was done on a sample of blood. The chain recombines TRBV6-5 with TRBJ1-4; D perhaps matches TRBD1 (6 bases). CDR3 sequence (DNA): TGTGCCAGCGCGGATCAGGGGAGGAGCGAAAAACTGTTTTTT. This encodes CASADQGRSEKLFF.